Presented here are 31 T cell receptor beta chains from one specimen sequenced in a study of blood T cells in healthy people across ages. A sample-barcoded 5' primer and a J-beta primer mix were used in a second PCR of roughly 6 to 12 cycles. MiXCR was run by TCRdb on the 5' RACE reads, yielding one entry per CDR3 protein. The sample shows more than 650,000 distinct CDR3 sequences, about 48% of them seen only once. Sequencing input: blood. These receptors came from an elderly man in good health.

This clonotype was seen more than once but under ten times. The CDR3 DNA is TGCGCCAGCAGCTGGTCAGCCCAAGAGACCCAGTACTTC. Encoded protein: CASSWSAQETQYF. The chain uses TRBV5-1 and TRBJ2-5; D gene unclear. CDR3 length: 13 residues. Germline CDR1 reads SGHRS; CDR2 reads YFSETQ. V was clipped by 3 bases and J by 1 base, with 7 bases between them. The whole variable domain, filled in from reference TRBV5-1 and TRBJ2-5, reads KAGVTQTPRYLIKTRGQQVTLSCSPISGHRSVSWYQQTPGQGLQFLFEYFSETQRNKGNFPGRFSGRQFSNSRSEMNVSTLELGDSALYLCASSWSAQETQYFGPGTRLLVL.

V usage is TRBV2 and J usage is TRBJ2-7; D remains ambiguous. The V gene lost 7 bases and the J gene lost 1 base, with 11 bases spanning the gap. Germline V gene lookup returns CDR1 SNHLY and CDR2 FYNNEI. The CDR3 runs to 13 residues. CDR3 sequence: CASKTAASYEQYF. The CDR3 DNA follows: TGTGCCAGCAAAACGGCAGCTTCCTACGAGCAGTACTTC. The full variable domain, rest sourced from reference TRBV2 and TRBJ2-7, is EPEVTQTPSHQVTQMGQEVILRCVPISNHLYFYWYRQILGQKVEFLVSFYNNEISEKSEIFDDQFSVERPDGSNFTLKIRSTKLEDSAMYFCASKTAASYEQYFGPGTRLTVT.

The rearrangement links TRBV18 to TRBJ2-7; 11 nucleotides agree with TRBD1. From germline, CDR1 is KGHSH and CDR2 LQKENI. After removal of 6 bases from V and 2 bases from J, the junction contained 9 bases not matched to a gene. This CDR3 region has 16 residues. The CDR3: CASSNGQGAPTYEQYF. CDR3 sequence (DNA): TGTGCCAGCTCGAACGGACAGGGGGCTCCGACCTACGAGCAGTACTTC.

The chain joins TRBV20-1 to TRBJ2-1, with 11 bases fitting TRBD2. The CDR3 loop spans 16 amino acids. With V trimmed by 5 bases and J by 4 bases, 10 bases remained unmatched. CDR1 is DFQATT and CDR2 is SNEGSKA in the germline V gene (reference sequence). DNA for the CDR3: TGCAGTGCTCACCAACTAGCGGGGGCGGGGTACAATGAGCAGTTCTTC. It codes for CSAHQLAGAGYNEQFF.

This clonotype appeared a few times. This chain joins TRBV6-5 and TRBJ1-2, with D possibly TRBD1 on 6 matching bases. Germline V lookup: CDR1 MNHEY, CDR2 SVGAGI. This CDR3 is 13 amino acids long. V gave up 7 bases and J gave up 5 bases, with 14 bases separating them. In nucleotides, the CDR3 is TGTGCCAGCACCACGGGCCAGGGGTATGGCTACACCTTC. It is translated as CASTTGQGYGYTF.

The J gene is TRBJ2-1, the V gene TRBV3-1; possible D gene TRBD2, 6 bases. From germline, CDR1 is LGHDT and CDR2 YNNKEL (reference sequence). V shed 0 bases and J shed 3 bases, with 12 bases lying between them. The CDR3 length is 16 residues. DNA for the CDR3: TGTGCCAGCAGCCAAGATCCGAGCGGGCGCTACAATGAGCAGTTCTTC. The encoded protein is CASSQDPSGRYNEQFF.

V gene TRBV10-3 combines with J gene TRBJ2-4; 9 bases agree with TRBD1. The DNA matches TRBJ2-7 better at its end, which makes the J call doubtful. The CDR3 runs 13 residues. Germline V lookup: CDR1 ENHRY, CDR2 SYGVKD. CDR3 protein: CAGGTGGYDEQYF. The CDR3 nucleotides are TGTGCCGGGGGAACAGGGGGCTACGACGAGCAGTACTTC.

This clonotype came up a few times. J is TRBJ2-7 and V is TRBV20-1, with a weak D call TRBD2 (6 bases). V lost 4 bases and J 2 bases, leaving 18 bases between the germline ends. The germline CDR1 and CDR2 sequences are DFQATT and SNEGSKA (reference sequence). This CDR3 is 15 amino acids long. The CDR3 DNA follows: TGCAGTGCTATTAAACCGGGACCGGGAGCCTACGAGCAGTACTTC. Its translation is CSAIKPGPGAYEQYF.

In its sample, this clonotype was seen a few times. V and J are TRBV7-3 and TRBJ2-5; TRBD1 agrees at 9 bases. CDR1 is SGHTA, CDR2 FQGTGA, per germline. The CDR3 spans 16 residues. Losses at the gene ends were 4 bases for V and 4 bases for J; bases not matched to a gene: 10. The CDR3 DNA sequence: TGTGCCAGCAGCTCGGGACAGGGACCCAAGAGAGAGACCCAGTACTTC. Amino acids: CASSSGQGPKRETQYF.

J is TRBJ1-2 and V is TRBV20-1, with no clear D. Germline V gives CDR1 DFQATT, CDR2 SNEGSKA (reference sequence). Trimming removed 3 bases at V and 2 bases at J, with 19 bases between. The CDR3 has 16 residues. CDR3: CSASSGVAGRNYGYTF. CDR3 coding DNA: TGCAGTGCTAGTTCGGGCGTGGCTGGCAGAAACTATGGCTACACCTTC.

This clonotype has more than one count but fewer than ten. This rearrangement joins TRBV5-1 to TRBJ2-2; 9 nucleotides agree with TRBD1. The V gene end was trimmed by 0 bases and the J gene end by 4 bases; junction bases not matched to a gene: 4. This CDR3 has 16 residues. The V gene's germline CDR1 is SGHRS and CDR2 YFSETQ. In DNA, the CDR3 is TGCGCCAGCAGCTTGGCGGGACAGGGACGCACCGGGGAGCTGTTTTTT. Translation: CASSLAGQGRTGELFF.

There are a few counts of this clonotype. This chain links TRBV7-2 with TRBJ2-7; D gene unclear. CDR3 size: 17 residues. Trimming pared 1 base from V and 1 base from J, leaving 17 bases between. Germline V gives CDR1 SGHTA, CDR2 FQGNSA. CDR3: CASSLVRPGLGSYEQYF. The CDR3 DNA sequence: TGTGCCAGCAGCTTAGTGCGTCCGGGTTTGGGGTCCTACGAGCAGTACTTC.

This clonotype came up a few times. The chain employs TRBV27 and TRBJ2-5; D is uncertain. CDR1 is MNHEY, CDR2 SMNVEV, per germline (reference sequence). V shed 4 bases and J shed 1 base, with 13 bases lying between them. The CDR3 is made up of 15 amino acids. The CDR3 coding sequence is TGTGCCAGCAGTTCAAGACGTTTGGCCCAAGAGACCCAGTACTTC. Protein sequence: CASSSRRLAQETQYF.

Worth noting for this clonotype: Mismatch with germline at one junction end may stem from a read error. V gene TRBV4-1 combines with J gene TRBJ2-2, with 9 bases aligning to TRBD1. Germline V lookup: CDR1 MGHRA, CDR2 YSYEKL. The CDR3 is made up of 18 amino acids. This CDR3 is CASGQDQQGAIWTGELFF. DNA for the CDR3: TGCGCCAGCGGCCAAGACCAACAGGGGGCTATTTGGACCGGGGAGCTGTTTTTT.

The V gene is TRBV24-1, the J gene TRBJ2-3, with 10 bases that match TRBD1. CDR3 length: 18 residues. Trimming cost V 1 base and J 4 bases; bases outside gene matches: 10. CDR1 KGHDR and CDR2 SFDVKD come from the germline V gene. CDR3 nucleotides: TGTGCCACCAGTGATTTCAGGGCGGGACAGGGGTTGTCAGATACGCAGTATTTT. Translating it yields CATSDFRAGQGLSDTQYF.

The rearrangement uses TRBV4-3 and TRBJ2-3; D is possibly TRBD1 (6 bases). Germline CDR1 reads LGHNA; CDR2 reads YSLEER. Between the trimmed V and J ends, which lost 2 bases and 10 bases, there was a span of 13 bases. The CDR3 extends over 13 amino acids. The CDR3 sequence: CASSQLRDKAQYF. Here the CDR3 DNA reads TGCGCCAGCAGCCAACTCCGGGACAAAGCGCAGTATTTT.

This clonotype has a handful of counts. The J gene is TRBJ1-4, the V gene TRBV29-1; no clear D gene. The germline gives CDR1 SQVTM, CDR2 ANQGSEA. V was pared by 6 bases and J by 8 bases, with 10 bases between. This CDR3 is 11 amino acids long. The CDR3 is CSVETGEKLFF. The CDR3 DNA reads as TGCAGCGTGGAGACTGGGGAAAAACTGTTTTTT.

This clonotype appeared a few times. V gene TRBV9 combines with J gene TRBJ1-2; TRBD1 matches 8 bases. This CDR3 contains 15 residues. Germline CDR1 is SGDLS and CDR2 is YYNGEE. V shed 4 bases, J shed 4 bases, and the junction held 9 bases outside the gene matches. CDR3 bases: TGTGCCAGCAGCCCCCAGACAGGGGCGGGCTATGGCTACACCTTC. Its translation is CASSPQTGAGYGYTF.

The gene calls are TRBV3-1 and TRBJ2-6; D gene unclear. CDR1 and CDR2 (germline): LGHDT, YNNKEL (reference sequence). V lost 0 bases and J lost 0, with 3 bases in between. CDR3 length: 15 residues. The CDR3 DNA reads TGTGCCAGCAGCCAAGAGAGCTCTGGGGCCAACGTCCTGACTTTC. Residues: CASSQESSGANVLTF.

The chain combines TRBV29-1 with TRBJ2-7; TRBD1 might be the D (6 bases). V dropped 6 bases and J dropped 6 bases, with 18 bases sitting between them. CDR3 length equals 13 residues. Germline V gives CDR1 SQVTM, CDR2 ANQGSEA. The CDR3 loop reads CSVLGHTVVEQYF. The DNA of the CDR3 is TGCAGCGTGCTGGGACACACGGTCGTCGAGCAGTACTTC.

The chain joins TRBV6-2 or TRBV6-3 to TRBJ2-4; 7 bases agree with TRBD2. The CDR3 is 14 residues long. V trimming: 5 bases; J trimming: 13 bases; junction bases outside the gene matches: 14. CDR1 is MNHEY and CDR2 is SVGEGT in the germline V gene. CDR3 sequence reads: CASSAPGGADEQYF. The CDR3 DNA reads as TGTGCCAGCAGTGCTCCGGGGGGAGCAGATGAGCAGTACTTC.

The chain joins TRBV25-1 to TRBJ2-1; unclear D gene. Between the trimmed V and J ends, which lost 6 bases and 13 bases, there was a span of 16 bases. Germline V gives CDR1 MGHDK, CDR2 SYGVNS. The CDR3 runs 12 residues. The CDR3 protein is CASRTQSMRQFF. CDR3 DNA sequence: TGTGCCAGCAGGACCCAGAGTATGAGACAGTTCTTC.

This clonotype was observed a few times. The V and J genes are TRBV20-1 and TRBJ2-6, with 10 bases lining up with TRBD1. V dropped 5 bases and J dropped 2; count of bases not matched to a gene: 3. The CDR3 sequence is 15 residues long. CDR1 and CDR2 (germline): DFQATT, SNEGSKA (reference sequence). In DNA form, the CDR3 reads TGCAGTGCTGCGACAGGGGGCGCTGGGGCCAACGTCCTGACTTTC. This sequence encodes CSAATGGAGANVLTF.

The gene calls are TRBV18 and TRBJ2-6; D unresolved. In germline, CDR1 is KGHSH, CDR2 LQKENI. V lost 4 bases and J lost 0, with 13 bases in between. The CDR3 is 17 amino acids. DNA for the CDR3: TGTGCCAGCTCACTCGACGGGTCGGGCTCTGGGGCCAACGTCCTGACTTTC. Protein sequence: CASSLDGSGSGANVLTF.

There are a few counts of this clonotype. V and J are TRBV27 and TRBJ2-7; D is uncertain. The CDR3 is 13 residues long. V was shortened by 3 bases and J by 3 bases, with 9 bases between the two germline ends. CDR1 MNHEY and CDR2 SMNVEV come from the germline V gene (reference sequence). The CDR3 protein is CASSFRSNYEQYF. CDR3 DNA sequence: TGTGCCAGCAGTTTTCGGTCAAACTACGAGCAGTACTTC.

The rearrangement uses TRBV2 and TRBJ2-5; 7 nucleotides align to TRBD1. Germline CDR1 SNHLY, CDR2 FYNNEI. The CDR3 has 14 amino acids. With V trimmed by 11 bases and J by 2 bases, 11 bases remained unmatched. The CDR3 DNA reads as TGTGCCGGCGAGACGGACAGGCGTCAAGAGACCCAGTACTTC. Protein product: CAGETDRRQETQYF.

The chain links TRBV3-1 to TRBJ2-3, with 11 bases lining up with TRBD2. CDR1 and CDR2 from the germline V gene are LGHDT and YNNKEL (reference sequence). This CDR3 has 16 residues. V shed 2 bases and J 2 bases; nucleotides not matched to a gene: 3. CDR3 amino acids: CASSQLAGGLTDTQYF. The CDR3 region has the DNA TGTGCCAGCAGCCAACTAGCGGGAGGCCTCACAGATACGCAGTATTTT.

This clonotype was found many times. Germline is not matched at one junction end, which may reflect a read error. The gene calls are TRBV9 and TRBJ2-7, with D possibly being TRBD1 or TRBD2 (5 bases each). Germline lookup yields CDR1 SGDLS and CDR2 YYNGEE. This CDR3 spans 16 amino acids. CDR3 in DNA: TGTGCCAGCAGTGTAGGTGAGGGGCGAGCCTTCTACGAGCAGTACTTC. This gives the protein CASSVGEGRAFYEQYF.

The chain uses TRBV6-4 and TRBJ2-7; 7 bases map to TRBD1. The germline CDR1 and CDR2 sequences are MRHNA and SNTAGT. This CDR3 region has 15 residues. Trimming cost V 6 bases and J 5 bases; bases outside gene matches: 13. CDR3 loop: CASSAELTGAHEQYF. CDR3 bases: TGTGCCAGCAGCGCCGAATTAACAGGGGCCCACGAGCAGTACTTC.

The table lists this clonotype with a few counts. For the CDR3, the DNA is TGTGCCAGCAGTTTAACTAGCGGGAGGGCCGTGAGGCAAGAGACCCAGTACTTC. Its protein is CASSLTSGRAVRQETQYF. The V and J genes are TRBV28 and TRBJ2-5; 13 bases line up with TRBD2. This CDR3 spans 18 amino acids. Germline trimming cut 2 bases from V and 2 bases from J; bases unmatched to any gene: 8. Per the germline V gene, CDR1 is MDHEN and CDR2 is SYDVKM.

The chain carries TRBV12-3 or TRBV12-4 and TRBJ2-4, with a possible D match to TRBD1 (6 bases). V gave up 6 bases and J gave up 3 bases, with 12 bases separating them. The CDR3 covers 14 residues. CDR3 nucleotides: TGTGCCAGCAGCTGGGGACAAGTCAAAAACATTCAGTACTTC. Amino acid sequence: CASSWGQVKNIQYF.